The present TCR beta chain was sequenced within a study of T cells in tumors and immune-related adverse events. Generated by immunoSEQ multiplex PCR, the TCRdb table keeps only in-frame clones and is missing some. In the table there are roughly 10,000 clones, 85% to 95% of which are singletons. Germline CDR1 is MNHNS and CDR2 is SASEGT. Trimming removed 2 bases from V and 0 bases from J, with 10 bases in between. CDR3 length equals 15 residues. The specimen was lymph node tissue, collected from a patient treated with anti-PD-1 therapy. The chain carries TRBV6-1 and TRBJ1-1; D unclear. The sequence was obtained from a female donor with metastatic renal cell carcinoma. As DNA, the CDR3 is TGTGCCAGCAGTGAAAGAAGGGCGGTGAACACTGAAGCTTTCTTT. It specifies CASSERRAVNTEAFF.